The rows below give T cell receptor beta chains drawn from one sample of a study of blood T cell repertoires in COVID-19. Produced via immunoSEQ multiplex PCR; TCRdb's table is partial and in-frame only. The repertoire holds roughly 200,000 clones, with 88% as singletons. Sequenced input: PBMCs or T cells enriched from blood (not recorded which). The source is a woman under 40 who had recovered from COVID-19. Both conserved end residues are part of each CDR3. D genes are given only for firm matches. Part of the rows lack a size; the others show once, few, many or a class for expanded clones.

>NA|TRBJ1-2|TRBV4-3|NA
TGCGCCAGCAGCCAAGAAGACTCCTCCTATGTCTATGGCTACACCTTC
CASSQEDSSYVYGYTF
>once|TRBJ2-1|TRBV6-6|TRBD1
TGTGCCAGCAGTTTCCCTGGACAGGGGGTGGGTAATGAGCAGTTCTTC
CASSFPGQGVGNEQFF
>NA|TRBJ2-4|TRBV4-3|NA
TGCGCCAGCAGCCCGACTAGAGTAGCCAAAAACATTCAGTACTTC
CASSPTRVAKNIQYF
>NA|TRBJ1-1|TRBV5-1|NA
TGCGCCAGCAGCTTGTCCGCAGGGATTCAGAACACTGAAGCTTTCTTT
CASSLSAGIQNTEAFF
>NA|TRBJ1-1|TRBV2|TRBD1
TGTGCCAGGGGGGACAGGGTTGCTGAAGCTTTCTTT
CARGDRVAEAFF
>NA|TRBJ2-5|TRBV11-2|TRBD2
TGTGCCAGCAGCTTAGTCACGGGGGGGCAGGAGACCCAGTACTTC
CASSLVTGGQETQYF
>few|TRBJ1-5|TRBV4-2|NA
TGTGCCAGCAGCCAAGAAATGCGCACCAATCAGCCCCAGCATTTT
CASSQEMRTNQPQHF
>NA|TRBJ2-3|TRBV4-1|NA
TGCGCCAGCAGCCAAAGGAGGACGGATACGCAGTATTTT
CASSQRRTDTQYF
>NA|TRBJ2-5|TRBV6-5|TRBD1
TGTGCCAGCAATTACAGGGGAGAGACCCAGTACTTC
CASNYRGETQYF
>once|TRBJ2-1|TRBV5-4|NA
TGTGCCAGCAGCCGTAATAGCGGTGAGCAGTTCTTC
CASSRNSGEQFF
>NA|TRBJ2-7|TRBV12-3/TRBV12-4|NA
TGTGCCAGCAGTTATGGACAGATCTACGAGCAGTACTTC
CASSYGQIYEQYF
>NA|TRBJ2-7|TRBV6-1|NA
TGTGCCAGCAGTGAATCTGCGGATACCGGCGAGCAGTACTTC
CASSESADTGEQYF
>NA|TRBJ1-4|TRBV3-1/TRBV3-2|NA
TGTGCCAGCAGCCAATTAAATACGGGTGGTGAAAAACTGTTTTTT
CASSQLNTGGEKLFF
>NA|TRBJ2-1|TRBV15|TRBD1
TGTGCCACCAGCAGAGGAACAGGGGCAAATGAGCAGTTCTTC
CATSRGTGANEQFF
>NA|TRBJ2-7|TRBV6-2/TRBV6-3|NA
TGTGCCAGCAGTTACAGGGGACTCTCCTACGAGCAGTACTTC
CASSYRGLSYEQYF
>NA|TRBJ2-2|TRBV7-8|NA
TGTGCCAGCAGCTTAGTCGGGGGGCGTACCTGGGAGCTGTTTTTT
CASSLVGGRTWELFF
>NA|TRBJ2-7|TRBV7-2|NA
TGTGCCAGCAGGAAACAGGGTACCTACGAGCAGTACTTC
CASRKQGTYEQYF
>NA|TRBJ1-2|TRBV6-2/TRBV6-3|NA
TGTGCCAGCAGTTACTTGGTCAGGCCCAAGTATGGCTACACCTTC
CASSYLVRPKYGYTF
>NA|TRBJ2-7|TRBV5-1|TRBD1
TGCGCCAGCAGCTTGGCCGGGGACAGCTACGAGCAGTACTTC
CASSLAGDSYEQYF
>NA|TRBJ2-7|TRBV2|NA
TGTGCCAGCAGTGAAACCTACAGGGTCTACGAGCAGTACTTC
CASSETYRVYEQYF
>NA|TRBJ2-7|TRBV4-3|NA
TGCGCCAGCAGCCAAGATCGATTTGGGGACAACTACGAGCAGTACTTC
CASSQDRFGDNYEQYF
>NA|TRBJ2-6|TRBV15|NA
TGTGCCACCAGCAGAGTTAGCTCTGGGGCCAACGTCCTGACTTTC
CATSRVSSGANVLTF
>NA|TRBJ2-1|TRBV7-3|NA
TGTGCCAGCAGCTCAGTCAGCGGCCTACCTACCGAGGAGCAGTTCTTC
CASSSVSGLPTEEQFF
>NA|TRBJ1-1|TRBV6-5|TRBD1
TGTGCCAGCAGAGCGACAGGGAGCGGCACTGAAGCTTTCTTT
CASRATGSGTEAFF
>NA|TRBJ2-1|TRBV6-5|NA
TGTGCCAGCAGGGAGGGAATCGCGGGTTGGAATGAGCAGTTCTTC
CASREGIAGWNEQFF
>once|TRBJ2-2|TRBV7-2|NA
TGTGCCAGCAGCTCAAATAGAAACACCGGGGAGCTGTTTTTT
CASSSNRNTGELFF
>NA|TRBJ1-5|TRBV18|NA
TGTGCCAGCTCACCGCAGGGGAGAAGGGGCAATCAGCCCCAGCATTTT
CASSPQGRRGNQPQHF
>once|TRBJ2-7|TRBV24-1|NA
TGTGCCACCAGTGACCCTACAGCCGCCTACGAGCAGTACTTC
CATSDPTAAYEQYF
>NA|TRBJ1-5|TRBV4-1|TRBD1
TGCGCCAGCAGCCATCTAGGACAGGGGTCAAATCAGCCCCAGCATTTT
CASSHLGQGSNQPQHF
>once|TRBJ2-3|TRBV14|TRBD2
TGTGCCAGCAGCCTCGGGGGGCGGGGGGCCACGGATACGCAGTATTTT
CASSLGGRGATDTQYF
>NA|TRBJ2-2|TRBV29-1|NA
TGCAGCGTTGAAGATAGGCGCCAGAAGGCGGCCGGGGAGCTGTTTTTT
CSVEDRRQKAAGELFF
>NA|TRBJ2-7|TRBV6-5|NA
TGTGCCAGCAGCCCCGGACTGTTAAACTACGAGCAGTACTTC
CASSPGLLNYEQYF
>NA|TRBJ2-2|TRBV5-4|TRBD1
TGTGCCAGCAGCACTAGGACAGGGGGCGAAGCCGGGGAGCTGTTTTTT
CASSTRTGGEAGELFF
>NA|TRBJ2-1|TRBV19|TRBD1
TGTGCCAGCCGCCGGGACAGGGCCTTCAATGAGCAGTTCTTC
CASRRDRAFNEQFF
>NA|TRBJ2-3|TRBV3-1/TRBV3-2|TRBD2
TGTGCCAGCAGCCAAGATACGACTAGCGGGGAGGATACGCAGTATTTT
CASSQDTTSGEDTQYF
>NA|TRBJ1-5|TRBV19|NA
TGTGCCAGTAGTATAGTCGGAGGGGATAGCAATCAGCCCCAGCATTTT
CASSIVGGDSNQPQHF
>NA|TRBJ1-2|TRBV10-3|TRBD1
TGTGCCGGTCGTCAGGACAGGGTGGACTATGGCTACACCTTC
CAGRQDRVDYGYTF